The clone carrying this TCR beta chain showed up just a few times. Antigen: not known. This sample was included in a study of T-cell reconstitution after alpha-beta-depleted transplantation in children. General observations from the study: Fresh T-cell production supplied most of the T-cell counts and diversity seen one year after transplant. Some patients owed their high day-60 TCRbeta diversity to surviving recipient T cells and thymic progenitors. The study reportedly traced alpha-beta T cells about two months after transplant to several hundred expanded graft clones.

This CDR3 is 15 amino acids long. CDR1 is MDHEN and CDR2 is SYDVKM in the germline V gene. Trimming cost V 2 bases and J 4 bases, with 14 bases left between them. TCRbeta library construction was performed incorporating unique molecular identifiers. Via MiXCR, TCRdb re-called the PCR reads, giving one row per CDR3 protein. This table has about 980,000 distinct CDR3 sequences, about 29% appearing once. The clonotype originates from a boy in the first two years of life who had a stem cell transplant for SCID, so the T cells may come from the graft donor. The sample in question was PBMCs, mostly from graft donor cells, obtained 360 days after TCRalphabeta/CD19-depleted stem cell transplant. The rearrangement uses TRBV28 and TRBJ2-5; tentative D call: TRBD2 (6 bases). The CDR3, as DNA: TGTGCCAGCAGTTTACCGACAGCCGGGGGAGAGACCCAGTACTTC. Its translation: CASSLPTAGGETQYF.